The clone carrying this TCR beta chain was detected once. TCRdb's copy holds only in-frame clones and misses some; the assay was immunoSEQ multiplex PCR. The data hold about 100,000 clones, with 80% to 95% observed a single time. This sample is part of a study of T cell changes during pregnancy in multiple sclerosis. This CDR3 has 14 amino acids. V was trimmed by 5 bases and J by 0 bases, leaving 11 bases between them. Germline V gives CDR1 MNHEY, CDR2 SVGAGI. The genes are TRBV6-5 and TRBJ2-7; D is undetermined. Here the sequenced sample was peripheral blood, taken after pregnancy. This TCR derives from a female donor with multiple sclerosis, enrolled in a pregnancy study. CDR3 amino acids: CASSLDTFSYEQYF. CDR3 DNA: TGTGCCAGCAGTCTTGACACATTCTCCTACGAGCAGTACTTC.